This T cell receptor (beta chain) was sequenced for a study of blood T cell repertoires in COVID-19. Whole-study context: The United States, Italy and Spain were the sources of the acute and convalescent COVID-19 samples. Nucleic acid was either cDNA or gDNA, and it came from T cells, B-cell-depleted T cells, or PBMCs.

Source study methods: Cell counts per sample came from amplifying reference gene primers. Measured with immunoSEQ multiplex PCR; TCRdb has only the in-frame clones, and not every one. Clonal size and the V and J genes are those of that table, whereas D and trimming came from the DNA. The sample gives about 410,000 clones, roughly 85% of which show up once; more than 1.4% is in the top ten. Germline CDR1 and CDR2: SGHRS and YFSETQ. The CDR3 is 16 residues long. Between the trimmed V and J ends, which lost 0 bases and 0 bases, there was a span of 10 bases. This receptor was taken from a woman under 40 with active or convalescent COVID-19. Source material: peripheral blood. This chain joins TRBV5-1 and TRBJ1-3; D is unresolved. The CDR3 DNA follows: TGCGCCAGCAGCTTGGTCCAGGCCAGCTCTGGAAACACCATATATTTT. Translation gives CASSLVQASSGNTIYF.